The 17 T cell receptor beta chains listed next were all sequenced from one sample in a study of CD8+CD57+ T cells in acquired aplastic anemia. Profiles of TCR beta VDJ and CDR3 were generated from a genomic DNA template. TCRdb reanalysed the reads using MiXCR and keeps one entry per CDR3 protein. The repertoire holds about 220,000 distinct CDR3 sequences, with around 45% as singletons. Sequenced patients had shown CD8+CD57+ cell expansion by flow cytometry. The sequenced sample was sorted CD4+, CD8+, or CD8+CD57+ T cells (not recorded which) from PBMCs. The receptor source for this set is a human donor with aplastic anemia.

The chain joins TRBV20-1 to TRBJ2-5; perhaps TRBD2 as D (5 bases). The CDR3 runs to 12 residues. Trimming stripped 5 bases from V and 7 bases from J, with 14 bases between. Germline V CDR1 and CDR2: DFQATT, SNEGSKA (reference sequence). The chain's CDR3 is CSAADGGGTQYF. The CDR3 nucleotides read TGCAGTGCTGCGGACGGAGGCGGGACCCAGTACTTC.

Turning to this clonotype: One base away lies a much larger clone, so this may be a sequencing read error. The rearrangement joins TRBV5-1 to TRBJ1-1, with TRBD1 as a possible D gene (5 bases). Germline CDR1 and CDR2: SGHRS and YFSETQ. V was cut by 4 bases and J by 6 bases, with 13 bases left in between. CDR3 size: 13 residues. CDR3 loop: CASSERRGSEAFF. The CDR3 coding sequence is TGCGCCAGCAGCGAAAGAAGGGGTTCTGAAGCTTTCTTT.

To note about this clonotype: Given a much more abundant clone one base away, this may be a read error. The chain recombines TRBV7-9 with TRBJ2-1; TRBD2 matches at 7 bases. The CDR3 totals 16 residues. The V segment lost 4 bases and the J segment 10 bases; nucleotides outside the gene matches: 16. Germline V CDR1 and CDR2: SEHNR, FQNEAQ (reference sequence). CDR3 protein: CASSSPTGTTIYEQFF. The DNA for the CDR3 is TGTGCCAGCAGCTCACCCACCGGGACTACAATTTACGAGCAGTTCTTC.

This clonotype was seen just once. Its ends do not fully match the called genes, so a read error is possible. The V gene is TRBV9, the J gene TRBJ2-7, with a weak D call TRBD2 (7 bases). The CDR3 length is 15 residues. The germline CDR1 and CDR2 sequences are SGDLS and YYNGEE. CDR3 bases: TGTGCCGGCAGCAGAGGGGGGGAGCCTTACAATGAGCAGTACTTC. Protein product: CAGSRGGEPYNEQYF.

This clonotype was seen a handful of times. This may be a read error: a much more frequent sequence differs by one nucleotide. The chain carries TRBV4-3 and TRBJ1-2; weak D call: TRBD1 (5 bases). Per the germline V gene, CDR1 is LGHNA and CDR2 is YSLEER. V was pared by 7 bases and J by 9 bases, with 21 bases between. The length of the CDR3 is 14 residues. CDR3 DNA sequence: TGCGCCAGCAACCAGGACCGGGGCGCGAGGAGCTACACCTTC. Encoded protein: CASNQDRGARSYTF.

There are many counts of this clonotype. The rearrangement uses TRBV7-8 and TRBJ1-6; 9 bases fit TRBD1. Germline loops: CDR1 SGHVS, CDR2 FQNEAQ. V shed 5 bases, J shed 9 bases, and the junction held 8 bases outside the gene matches. The CDR3 consists of 15 residues. The CDR3 DNA follows: TGTGCCAGCAGCGCCCGGGACAGGGTTATTTCACCCCTCCACTTT. Encoded protein: CASSARDRVISPLHF. The whole variable domain, remainder taken from reference TRBV7-8 and TRBJ1-6, is GAGVSQSPRYKVAKRGQDVALRCDPISGHVSLFWYQQALGQGPEFLTYFQNEAQLDKSGLPSDRFFAERPEGSVSTLKIQRTQQEDSAVYLCASSARDRVISPLHFGNGTRLTVT.

This clonotype was recorded at least ten times. This chain joins TRBV6-5 and TRBJ1-2; perhaps TRBD1 as D (5 bases). The CDR3 is made up of 15 amino acids. Germline V CDR1 and CDR2: MNHEY, SVGAGI. V lost 0 bases and J 2 bases, leaving 10 bases between the germline ends. The CDR3 DNA reads TGTGCCAGCAGTTACTCGGGGGGGAACAACTATGGCTACACCTTC. Protein sequence: CASSYSGGNNYGYTF.

Of note for this clonotype: A clone one base away is much larger, so this may be a read error. This chain links TRBV14 with TRBJ2-1; D remains unclear. The CDR3 is made up of 13 amino acids. From germline, CDR1 is SGHDN and CDR2 FVKESK. V lost 5 bases and J 2 bases, leaving 7 bases between the germline ends. The CDR3 here is CASSTRTYNEQFF. The CDR3 coding sequence is TGTGCCAGCAGCACGAGAACCTACAATGAGCAGTTCTTC.

The V and J genes are TRBV29-1 and TRBJ1-2; 11 nucleotides line up with TRBD1. The CDR3 has 15 amino acids. Germline V CDR1 and CDR2: SQVTM, ANQGSEA. Unmatched junction bases numbered 9, after V lost 7 bases and J lost 2 bases. CDR3 coding DNA: TGCAGCGGCGGGACAGGGGGTGATTACAACTATGGCTACACCTTC. It specifies CSGGTGGDYNYGYTF.

This clonotype was detected ten times or more. The rearrangement joins TRBV6-5 to TRBJ1-2; maybe TRBD1 (6 bases). This CDR3 has 15 residues. Germline CDR1 is MNHEY and CDR2 is SVGAGI. V lost 7 bases and J 3 bases, leaving 18 bases between the germline ends. CDR3 sequence: CASTRRRDKDYGYTF. The CDR3 DNA reads TGTGCCAGCACGAGACGCCGGGACAAGGACTATGGCTACACCTTC.

A note on this clonotype: A single base separates this from a much larger clone, so it may be a read error. The chain combines TRBV11-2 with TRBJ2-7; D uncertain. The CDR3 length is 15 residues. V was trimmed by 0 bases and J by 5 bases, leaving 14 bases between them. CDR1 SGHAT and CDR2 FQNNGV come from the germline V gene. CDR3 loop: CASSLESGVENEQYF. The CDR3 region has the DNA TGTGCCAGCAGCTTAGAAAGTGGGGTTGAGAACGAGCAGTACTTC. Complete variable domain (other parts from reference TRBV11-2 and TRBJ2-7): EAGVAQSPRYKIIEKRQSVAFWCNPISGHATLYWYQQILGQGPKLLIQFQNNGVVDDSQLPKDRFSAERLKGVDSTLKIQPAKLEDSAVYLCASSLESGVENEQYFGPGTRLTVT.

In this sample, this clonotype turned up many times. The chain uses TRBV5-8 and TRBJ2-7; 7 bases align to TRBD1. This CDR3 comprises 14 residues. The trim removed 0 bases at V and 4 bases at J, leaving 4 bases unmatched. Germline V CDR1 and CDR2: SGHTS, YDEGEE. The CDR3 protein is CASSLGDRPYEQYF. CDR3 DNA sequence: TGTGCCAGCAGCTTGGGGGACAGACCATACGAGCAGTACTTC.

This chain uses TRBV7-9 with TRBJ1-3; D not resolved. This CDR3 comprises 14 residues. Deletions cut 3 bases from V and 4 bases from J, with 10 bases between. Germline CDR1 SEHNR, CDR2 FQNEAQ (reference sequence). CDR3 sequence reads: CASSFETSGNTIYF. CDR3 bases: TGTGCCAGCAGCTTTGAGACGTCCGGAAACACCATATATTTT.

This clonotype appeared many times. The rearrangement joins TRBV6-5 to TRBJ1-2; perhaps TRBD1 as D (6 bases). Between the trimmed V and J ends, which lost 5 bases and 6 bases, there was a span of 16 bases. CDR1 is MNHEY and CDR2 is SVGAGI in the germline V gene. The CDR3 contains 14 residues. The CDR3 loop is CASSTLETGHGYTF. The DNA for the CDR3 is TGTGCCAGCAGTACCCTAGAGACAGGACATGGCTACACCTTC.

In its sample, this clonotype was seen a few times. The J gene is TRBJ2-7, the V gene TRBV30; D is perhaps TRBD2 (6 bases). CDR3 length: 14 amino acids. Looked up from germline, CDR1 is GTSNPN and CDR2 is SVGIG (reference sequence). The germline V and J ends were trimmed by 6 bases and 5 bases, with 20 bases remaining between them. The CDR3 sequence is CACGLQMRRDEQYF. CDR3 DNA: TGTGCCTGTGGACTCCAGATGAGGAGGGACGAGCAGTACTTC.

This chain joins TRBV19 and TRBJ1-1; D possibly corresponds to TRBD1 (5 bases). Germline V gene sequence: CDR1 LNHDA, CDR2 SQIVND (reference sequence). The ends were cut back, 1 base at V and 3 bases at J, with 9 bases in the middle. The CDR3 length is 14 residues. CDR3 bases: TGTGCCAGTAGTATAGGAGAGGGGTACACTGAAGCTTTCTTT. The encoded protein is CASSIGEGYTEAFF.

Remarks on this clonotype: This could be a read error, since a much larger clone is one nucleotide away. The V and J genes are TRBV7-3 and TRBJ1-2, with D perhaps TRBD1 (5 bases). CDR3 length equals 17 residues. CDR1 and CDR2 (germline): SGHTA, FQGTGA. The CDR3 DNA follows: TGCGCCAGCAGCTTTTCCCTCCAGGGCAGTTTGAGGTATGACTACACCTTC. Protein: CASSFSLQGSLRYDYTF.